Sequencing of this T cell receptor beta chain was carried out in a study of T cells in Graves' hyperthyroidism and ophthalmopathy. Amplification targeted TCR beta CDR3 regions from RNA transcripts. TCR CDR3 underwent first-round RT-PCR with the HTBI primer set. TCRdb ran MiXCR on the multiplex PCR reads and lists one entry per CDR3 protein. Of around 520,000 distinct CDR3 sequences in the sample, 13% to 15% were seen once. The CDR3 spans 14 residues. Germline V gives CDR1 LGHNA, CDR2 YNFKEQ. The V and J ends lost 1 base and 6 bases respectively, with 10 bases between them. This clonotype was detected only a few times.

This clonotype was sampled from a woman aged 40 to 49 with Graves' hyperthyroidism. This sequence joins TRBV4-2 and TRBJ2-1; possibly TRBD2 for D (5 bases). The sequencing sample was made of blood. CDR3: CASSQAGTLNEQFF. The CDR3 DNA reads as TGTGCCAGCAGCCAAGCGGGAACCCTCAATGAGCAGTTCTTC.